These 29 T cell receptor beta chains originate from one sample sequenced in a study of OX40 agonist ivuxolimab in advanced cancers. Assay used: immunoSEQ multiplex PCR; TCRdb lists only in-frame clones, some missing. Of approximately 29,000 clones listed, almost 85% were seen once; the top ten hold around 17%. The starting material was CD4+ or CD8+ T cells sorted from blood, obtained in a trial of the OX40 agonist ivuxolimab. The receptors were sampled from an adult with an advanced solid tumor such as melanoma, head and neck, liver or kidney cancer.

The count of this clone is one. This chain links TRBV7-9 with TRBJ2-7; no definite D call. Trimming took off 3 bases at V and 0 bases at J, with 3 bases between the two ends. The CDR3 contains 12 residues. In germline, CDR1 is SEHNR, CDR2 FQNEAQ (reference sequence). This CDR3 is CASSFSSYEQYF. In DNA form, the CDR3 reads TGTGCCAGCAGCTTCAGCTCCTACGAGCAGTACTTC. Variable domain in full (rest from reference TRBV7-9 and TRBJ2-7): DTGVSQNPRHKITKRGQNVTFRCDPISEHNRLYWYRQTLGQGPEFLTYFQNEAQLEKSRLLSDRFSAERPKGSFSTLEIQRTEQGDSAMYLCASSFSSYEQYFGPGTRLTVT.

The chain recombines TRBV29-1 with TRBJ1-1; maybe TRBD1 (5 bases). The ends were cut back, 3 bases at V and 1 base at J, with 12 bases in the middle. The CDR3 runs to 14 residues. Germline lookup yields CDR1 SQVTM and CDR2 ANQGSEA. In DNA, the CDR3 is TGCAGCGTTGAGGCGCCAGGGTGGAACACTGAAGCTTTCTTT. It specifies CSVEAPGWNTEAFF.

The CDR3 spells CASSLLFGGGTKNIQYF. CDR3 DNA: TGTGCCAGCAGCTTACTTTTTGGGGGGGGGACCAAAAACATTCAGTACTTC. The rearrangement uses TRBV11-2 and TRBJ2-4; 7 nucleotides agree with TRBD2. The V gene end was trimmed by 2 bases and the J gene end by 2 bases; junction bases not matched to a gene: 9. Germline V CDR1 and CDR2: SGHAT, FQNNGV. The length of the CDR3 is 17 residues. Using reference TRBV11-2 and TRBJ2-4 for the parts outside the CDR3, the full variable domain is EAGVAQSPRYKIIEKRQSVAFWCNPISGHATLYWYQQILGQGPKLLIQFQNNGVVDDSQLPKDRFSAERLKGVDSTLKIQPAKLEDSAVYLCASSLLFGGGTKNIQYFGAGTRLSVL.

The rearrangement uses TRBV7-2 and TRBJ2-7, with TRBD1 matching over 9 bases. CDR1 and CDR2 (germline): SGHTA, FQGNSA. V lost 5 bases and J lost 4; bases outside the gene matches: 6. The CDR3 totals 14 residues. CDR3 bases: TGTGCCAGCAGCCCGACAGGGGGGGGGTACGAGCAGTACTTC. This gives the protein CASSPTGGGYEQYF.

The rearrangement uses TRBV28 and TRBJ1-2, with 7 bases lining up with TRBD1. This CDR3 spans 15 amino acids. Per germline, CDR1 MDHEN and CDR2 SYDVKM. The V and J ends lost 1 base and 4 bases, in that order; junction bases with no gene match: 6. The CDR3 region is CASSLYHRGSYGYTF. The DNA for the CDR3 is TGTGCCAGCAGTTTATATCACAGGGGATCCTATGGCTACACCTTC.

The V call is TRBV7-8, the J call TRBJ2-5; TRBD2 is a possible D gene (6 bases). The J call is doubtful: the DNA matches TRBJ2-7 better. CDR3 length: 12 residues. The germline CDR1 and CDR2 sequences are SGHVS and FQNEAQ. CDR3 bases: TGTGCCAGCAGCACGAGGAGGGACGAGCAGTACTTC. The encoded protein is CASSTRRDEQYF.

The CDR3 region is CASSSSRNYGYTF. CDR3 coding DNA: TGTGCCAGCAGTTCCAGCAGGAACTATGGCTACACCTTC. The gene calls are TRBV27 and TRBJ1-2; D ambiguous. CDR3 length equals 13 residues. Trimming took off 4 bases at V and 2 bases at J, with 8 bases between the two ends. The germline V gene encodes CDR1 MNHEY and CDR2 SMNVEV (reference sequence).

This chain uses TRBV10-2 with TRBJ2-7; 7 nucleotides line up with TRBD1. V lost 8 bases to trimming and J lost 5 bases; unmatched junction nucleotides: 9. The germline V gene has CDR1 WSHSY and CDR2 SAAADI. This CDR3 spans 13 amino acids. CDR3 loop: CASLGTGDHEQYF. CDR3 in DNA: TGCGCCAGCCTCGGCACAGGGGACCACGAGCAGTACTTC.

The chain combines TRBV27 with TRBJ2-3; the match to TRBD1 covers 8 bases. This CDR3 contains 14 residues. Trimming removed 6 bases from V and 5 bases from J; junction bases left unmatched: 7. CDR1 and CDR2 (germline): MNHEY, SMNVEV (reference sequence). Here the CDR3 reads CASSWTGFLDTQYF. In DNA form, the CDR3 reads TGTGCCAGCAGCTGGACAGGGTTTCTAGATACGCAGTATTTT.

This clone was seen more than once but under ten times. The V call is TRBV20-1, the J call TRBJ1-6, with D hard to call. The CDR3 loop spans 8 amino acids. CDR1 is DFQATT, CDR2 SNEGSKA, per germline (reference sequence). The DNA of the CDR3 is TGCTCTACCGGGCCCCTCCACTTT. This codes for CSTGPLHF.

The chain employs TRBV28 and TRBJ1-1, with a weak D call TRBD1 (6 bases). This CDR3 region has 15 residues. The germline V and J ends were trimmed by 2 bases and 3 bases, with 13 bases remaining between them. The germline V gene has CDR1 MDHEN and CDR2 SYDVKM. The CDR3 here is CASSLMGGADTEAFF. The CDR3 nucleotides are TGTGCCAGCAGTTTAATGGGGGGCGCGGACACTGAAGCTTTCTTT.

The CDR3 DNA reads TGCGCCAGCAGCCCGGCCCCGGGACAGGGGTCTTACGAGCAGTACTTC. It encodes CASSPAPGQGSYEQYF. The rearrangement uses TRBV4-1 and TRBJ2-7, with TRBD1 matching 10 bases. The CDR3 length is 16 residues. Trimming removed 4 bases from V and 4 bases from J; junction bases left unmatched: 10. The germline CDR1 and CDR2 sequences are MGHRA and YSYEKL.

The rearrangement links TRBV11-2 to TRBJ2-3; TRBD2 agrees at 14 bases. The CDR3 spans 16 residues. V gave up 5 bases and J gave up 2 bases; unmatched junction bases: 3. Germline CDR1 reads SGHAT; CDR2 reads FQNNGV. CDR3 residues: CASSRLAGGLTDTQYF. The CDR3 DNA follows: TGTGCCAGCAGCCGACTAGCGGGGGGGCTCACAGATACGCAGTATTTT.

This chain links TRBV10-3 with TRBJ1-2, with D perhaps TRBD1 (5 bases). CDR3 length: 15 residues. The V gene's germline CDR1 is ENHRY and CDR2 SYGVKD. V was pared by 2 bases and J by 4 bases, with 14 bases between. In DNA, the CDR3 is TGTGCCATCAGTGAGGGTCAGGGACCACCCTATGGCTACACCTTC. Residues: CAISEGQGPPYGYTF.

As to this clone: At one end the junction does not follow the germline gene, possibly because of a read error. The rearrangement joins TRBV9 to TRBJ2-4; D uncertain. CDR3 length: 14 amino acids. Looked up from germline, CDR1 is SGDLS and CDR2 is YYNGEE. Written as DNA, the CDR3 is TGTGCCGGCAGCGTAGCTGGACCACTAAACATTCAGTACTTC. The encoded protein is CAGSVAGPLNIQYF.

This chain connects TRBV19 to TRBJ2-2; D may be TRBD2 (5 bases). The V end lost 9 bases, the J end lost 6 bases, and 17 bases lay between the germline ends. The CDR3 is 14 amino acids. CDR1 is LNHDA and CDR2 is SQIVND in the germline V gene (reference sequence). The DNA of the CDR3 is TGTGCCAGCAGTCCCCAGGTACTAGCCGGGGAGCTGTTTTTT. Residues: CASSPQVLAGELFF. Looking up the rest from reference TRBV19 and TRBJ2-2 gives the full variable domain: DGGITQSPKYLFRKEGQNVTLSCEQNLNHDAMYWYRQDPGQGLRLIYYSQIVNDFQKGDIAEGYSVSREKKESFPLTVTSAQKNPTAFYLCASSPQVLAGELFFGEGSRLTVL.

The V call is TRBV5-6, the J call TRBJ2-5, with 9 bases lining up with TRBD1. J gave up 4 bases and V 3 bases, and 4 bases lay outside the gene matches. CDR3 size: 14 residues. CDR1 and CDR2 from the germline V gene are SGHDT and YYEEEE. CDR3 sequence (DNA): TGTGCCAGCAGCTGGGGGACAGGGCTAGAGACCCAGTACTTC. Protein: CASSWGTGLETQYF.

Within the sample, this clone is medium-sized. J is TRBJ1-1 and V is TRBV6-6, with no clear D. V gave up 2 bases and J gave up 4 bases, with 14 bases separating them. The CDR3 spans 15 residues. Germline-derived CDR1 and CDR2 are MNHNY and SVGAGI (reference sequence). Here the CDR3 reads CASSYPPSRSTEAFF. CDR3 sequence (DNA): TGTGCCAGCAGTTACCCGCCCAGCCGTAGCACTGAAGCTTTCTTT.

The rearrangement uses TRBV6-1 and TRBJ2-7; either TRBD1 or TRBD2 may supply D (7 bases each). Trimming removed 1 base at V and 3 bases at J, with 13 bases between. Germline loops: CDR1 MNHNS, CDR2 SASEGT. The CDR3 is made up of 15 amino acids. CDR3 protein: CASSEGGGGGYEQYF. The DNA of the CDR3 is TGTGCCAGCAGTGAAGGGGGAGGGGGCGGCTACGAGCAGTACTTC.

The chain has TRBV2 and TRBJ1-2, with D possibly matching TRBD1 (6 bases). Germline lookup yields CDR1 SNHLY and CDR2 FYNNEI. There are 15 residues in the CDR3. V was cut by 2 bases and J by 4 bases, with 14 bases left in between. Here the CDR3 reads CASSEWGHTFYGYTF. The DNA for the CDR3 is TGTGCCAGCAGTGAATGGGGACATACTTTCTATGGCTACACCTTC. The full variable domain, completed using reference TRBV2 and TRBJ1-2, is EPEVTQTPSHQVTQMGQEVILRCVPISNHLYFYWYRQILGQKVEFLVSFYNNEISEKSEIFDDQFSVERPDGSNFTLKIRSTKLEDSAMYFCASSEWGHTFYGYTFGSGTRLTVV.

This clone was seen a single time. The chain recombines TRBV14 with TRBJ2-7; D may be TRBD1 (5 bases). This CDR3 has 16 residues. Trimming removed 6 bases from V and 2 bases from J, with 20 bases in between. CDR1 SGHDN and CDR2 FVKESK come from the germline V gene. The CDR3 here is CASRLLFGAPTYEQYF. CDR3 DNA: TGTGCCAGCAGACTCCTTTTTGGGGCGCCCACCTACGAGCAGTACTTC.

The V gene is TRBV4-3, the J gene TRBJ2-7, with unresolved D. CDR3 length: 15 amino acids. V lost 0 bases, J lost 5 bases, and 14 bases lay in between. Germline lookup yields CDR1 LGHNA and CDR2 YSLEER. This CDR3 is CASSQDSAGLDEQYF. CDR3 sequence (DNA): TGCGCCAGCAGCCAAGATTCCGCAGGTCTAGACGAGCAGTACTTC.

This chain links TRBV9 with TRBJ2-1; 11 positions match TRBD2. Trimming took 5 bases from V and 8 from J; bases not matched to a gene: 9. Germline CDR1 SGDLS, CDR2 YYNGEE. The CDR3 runs 15 residues. DNA for the CDR3: TGTGCCAGCAGAGAGACTAGCGGGGAGGTCCATGAGCAGTTCTTC. Protein sequence: CASRETSGEVHEQFF.

This chain connects TRBV27 to TRBJ1-2; 8 bases are shared with TRBD1. This CDR3 is 15 amino acids long. V shed 8 bases and J 8 bases; nucleotides not matched to a gene: 16. Germline V gene sequence: CDR1 MNHEY, CDR2 SMNVEV (reference sequence). CDR3 bases: TGTGCCAGCCTGAAGATGGGACAGGCCATGGGCGGCTACACCTTC. Its protein product is CASLKMGQAMGGYTF.

The rearrangement links TRBV7-9 to TRBJ1-1; maybe TRBD1 (5 bases). The CDR3 is 16 residues long. V was shortened by 7 bases and J by 8 bases, with 26 bases between the two germline ends. Germline CDR1 is SEHNR and CDR2 is FQNEAQ (reference sequence). CDR3: CASNPTRFESGREAFF. The CDR3 DNA is TGTGCCAGCAACCCGACAAGGTTTGAGTCGGGGCGCGAAGCTTTCTTT.

This chain connects TRBV29-1 to TRBJ2-3; 7 nucleotides align to TRBD2. The CDR3 runs 17 residues. The V gene end was trimmed by 5 bases and the J gene end by 2 bases; junction bases not matched to a gene: 16. The V gene's germline CDR1 is SQVTM and CDR2 ANQGSEA. The CDR3 is CSVPGREGPRATDTQYF. The CDR3, as DNA: TGCAGCGTTCCTGGGAGGGAGGGCCCTCGGGCCACAGATACGCAGTATTTT.

DNA of the CDR3: TGTGCCAGCAGTGAATGGGTGTCCAGCAATGAGCAGTTCTTC. This gives the protein CASSEWVSSNEQFF. This chain joins TRBV6-1 and TRBJ2-1; D is unresolved. The CDR3 spans 14 residues. Germline CDR1 is MNHNS and CDR2 is SASEGT. V was pared by 2 bases and J by 6 bases, with 11 bases between.

The chain has TRBV15 and TRBJ2-5, with 11 nucleotides matching TRBD1. The CDR3 runs 16 residues. The V segment lost 1 base and the J segment 4 bases; nucleotides outside the gene matches: 5. CDR1 LNHNV and CDR2 YYDKDF come from the germline V gene (reference sequence). The DNA for the CDR3 is TGTGCCACCAGCAGAGGGACAGGGGGCCGGAGAGAGACCCAGTACTTC. Translating it yields CATSRGTGGRRETQYF.

The V gene is TRBV27, the J gene TRBJ2-3; TRBD2 agrees at 8 bases. The germline V gene encodes CDR1 MNHEY and CDR2 SMNVEV (reference sequence). V shed 1 base, J shed 4 bases, and the junction held 7 bases outside the gene matches. The CDR3 loop spans 16 amino acids. The CDR3 DNA follows: TGTGCCAGCAGTTTATGGGGACTAGAGGGGGCAGATACGCAGTATTTT. Its translation is CASSLWGLEGADTQYF.